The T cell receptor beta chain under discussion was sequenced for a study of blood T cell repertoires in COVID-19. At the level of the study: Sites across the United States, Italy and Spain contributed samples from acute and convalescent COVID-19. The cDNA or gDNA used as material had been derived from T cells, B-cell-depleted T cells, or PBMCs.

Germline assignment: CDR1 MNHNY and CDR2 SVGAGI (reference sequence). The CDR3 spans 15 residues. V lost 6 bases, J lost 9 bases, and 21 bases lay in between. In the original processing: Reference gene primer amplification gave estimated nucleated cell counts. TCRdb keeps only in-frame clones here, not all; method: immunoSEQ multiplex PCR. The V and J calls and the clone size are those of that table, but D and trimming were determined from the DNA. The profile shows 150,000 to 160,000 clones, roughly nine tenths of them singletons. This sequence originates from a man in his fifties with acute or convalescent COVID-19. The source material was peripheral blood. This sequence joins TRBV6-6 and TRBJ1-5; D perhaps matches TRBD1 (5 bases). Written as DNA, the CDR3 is TGTGCCAGCAGCCCCACCGTGGGGGGATTCGGGCCCCAGCATTTT. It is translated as CASSPTVGGFGPQHF.